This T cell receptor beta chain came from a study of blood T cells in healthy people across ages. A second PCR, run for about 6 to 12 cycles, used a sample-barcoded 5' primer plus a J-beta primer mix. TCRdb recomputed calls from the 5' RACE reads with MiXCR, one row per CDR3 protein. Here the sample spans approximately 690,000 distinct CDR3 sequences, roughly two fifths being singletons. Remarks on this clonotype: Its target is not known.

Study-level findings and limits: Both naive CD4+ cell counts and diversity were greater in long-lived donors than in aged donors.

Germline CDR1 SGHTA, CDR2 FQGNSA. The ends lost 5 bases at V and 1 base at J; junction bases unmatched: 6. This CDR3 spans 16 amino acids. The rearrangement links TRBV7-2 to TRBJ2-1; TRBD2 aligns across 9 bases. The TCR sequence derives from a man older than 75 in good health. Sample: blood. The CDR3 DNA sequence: TGTGCCAGCAGCCCAGTAGCGGGAGTTTCCTACAATGAGCAGTTCTTC. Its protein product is CASSPVAGVSYNEQFF.